A selection of T cell receptor beta chains follows, all from one sample in a study of cytomegalovirus exposure and HLA in healthy donors. Libraries were prepared by immunoSEQ multiplex PCR; TCRdb keeps only in-frame clonotypes and omits some of them. The sample records about 190,000 clones, around nine tenths being singletons. The sample was PBMCs. The receptors were gathered from a woman aged 18-30 years in good health and CMV-seronegative. The CDR3 runs from the conserved cysteine through the conserved F or W. A D gene is named only where the DNA matches it firmly. Not all rows give a size; the values are once, few, many and, for expanded clones, a class.

V gene	J gene	D gene	clone size	CDR3 DNA	CDR3 protein
TRBV6-1	TRBJ2-7	.	.	TGTGCCAGCAGTGATCAGGGCCAGGCGGTGGGCTCCGAGCAGTACTTC	CASSDQGQAVGSEQYF
TRBV18	TRBJ2-2	.	.	TGTGCCAGCTCACCACCGAATCAGCGGAACACCGGGGAGCTGTTTTTT	CASSPPNQRNTGELFF
TRBV6-1	TRBJ1-4	.	.	TGTGCCAGCAGTAGAGACAGGACTAATGAAAAACTGTTTTTT	CASSRDRTNEKLFF
TRBV5-4	TRBJ2-7	.	.	TGTGCCAGCTCTTCGCGGGGCGCCCACTCCTACGAGCAGTACTTC	CASSSRGAHSYEQYF
TRBV5-1	TRBJ1-2	TRBD1	.	TGCGCCAGCAGCCCCACAGGGGGCGGGAGTGGCTACACCTTC	CASSPTGGGSGYTF
TRBV27	TRBJ2-7	TRBD1	.	TGTGCCAGCAGTCTACAGGGGGCCCCCTACGAGCAGTACTTC	CASSLQGAPYEQYF
TRBV19	TRBJ2-3	TRBD2	.	TGTGCCAGTAGTAACACCGGGACTAGCGGGAGGGCCAGCACAGATACGCAGTATTTT	CASSNTGTSGRASTDTQYF
TRBV11-2	TRBJ1-1	.	.	TGTGCCAGCAGCTCTGGACAGAACACTGAAGCTTTCTTT	CASSSGQNTEAFF
TRBV4-2	TRBJ2-5	TRBD2	.	TGTGCCAGCAGCCGGACCACGACGGGTAGCGGGAGTTTAGGGACCCAGTACTTC	CASSRTTTGSGSLGTQYF
TRBV5-6	TRBJ1-5	.	.	TGTGCCAGCAGCAAAAAATACCAGGAGGGGCGTAGCAATCAGCCCCAGCATTTT	CASSKKYQEGRSNQPQHF
TRBV6-5	TRBJ2-1	TRBD1	once	TGTGCCAGCAGTCCGACAGGGAGCTCCTACAATGAGCAGTTCTTC	CASSPTGSSYNEQFF
TRBV9	TRBJ1-2	.	.	TGTGCCAGCAGCGTAAACAGCCAGGAGGGGTATGGCTACACCTTC	CASSVNSQEGYGYTF
TRBV6-5	TRBJ1-3	.	.	TGTGCCAGCAGCCCGGCCAAGGGGAAGGAATATTTT	CASSPAKGKEYF
TRBV2	TRBJ1-6	TRBD1	.	TGTGCCAGCAGTCCCAGGACAGGGGATTTCTCACCCCTCCACTTT	CASSPRTGDFSPLHF
TRBV28	TRBJ1-5	.	.	TGTGCCAGCAGTTTACCGGGTCAGCCCCAGCATTTT	CASSLPGQPQHF
TRBV5-1	TRBJ2-7	TRBD1	.	TGCGCCAGCAGTCCGCTCGGACAGGGCTCCTACGAGCAGTACTTC	CASSPLGQGSYEQYF
TRBV15	TRBJ1-1	.	few	TGTGCCACCAGCAGAGGAGGGTCCGAAGCTTTCTTT	CATSRGGSEAFF